This T cell receptor (beta chain) was found in a study of stem cell transplantation in POMP-related autoinflammatory disease. About the study: Impaired MHC class I-dependent CD8+ differentiation was hypothesized from defective thymoproteasomes. CD8+ T cells were low and CD4+ cells naive-skewed before transplant.

Using immunoSEQ multiplex PCR, the repertoire was profiled, and TCRdb retains in-frame clones only, with some absent. The table records 33,000 or so clones, 88% of them present only once. Of note for this clone: As yet, its antigen is unknown.

The study's findings and limits: Patients with PRAID showed a restricted number of unique TRB V-J gene pairings. Across all analyzed T-cell subsets, patients with PRAID tended toward reduced diversity and increased clonality.

Germline lookup yields CDR1 SGHKS and CDR2 YYEKEE (reference sequence). The CDR3 is 14 residues long. With 2 bases clipped from V and 1 base from J, the junction kept 3 bases outside the gene matches. Here the sequenced sample was CD4+ T cells from PBMCs, taken before stem cell transplantation. J is TRBJ2-7 and V is TRBV5-5; 7 bases are a match to TRBD1. This TCR derives from a human donor with POMP-related autoinflammation and immune dysregulation (PRAID). CDR3 DNA sequence: TGTGCCAGCAGCTTCGGACAGGCTTCCTACGAGCAGTACTTC. As protein: CASSFGQASYEQYF.